This TCR beta chain was sequenced during a study of blood T cell repertoires in COVID-19. Assay: immunoSEQ multiplex PCR; the TCRdb copy retains only in-frame clones and omits some. Of about 81,000 clones listed, about 82% are singletons. The ends lost 5 bases at V and 6 bases at J; junction bases unmatched: 10. The length of the CDR3 is 15 residues. Germline assignment: CDR1 MNHEY and CDR2 SVGEGT. Material for sequencing was peripheral blood. The chain joins TRBV6-2 or TRBV6-3 to TRBJ2-3; 8 bases line up with TRBD1. The TCR sequence derives from a human donor in a cohort sampled during active COVID-19. The CDR3 reads CASSGTGPSIDTQYF. The DNA of the CDR3 is TGTGCCAGCAGTGGGACAGGACCCTCGATCGATACGCAGTATTTT.